This T cell receptor (beta chain) emerged from a study of blood T cell repertoires in COVID-19. The CDR3 runs to 15 residues. The germline V and J ends were trimmed by 1 base and 0 bases, with 7 bases remaining between them. Germline-derived CDR1 and CDR2 are SEHNR and FQNEAQ (reference sequence). As originally analysed: Amplified reference gene primers provided the basis for estimating nucleated cell counts. Only in-frame clones appear in the TCRdb table, and some are missing; sequencing was by immunoSEQ multiplex PCR. The V and J calls and clone size come from that table; D and trimming were worked out from the DNA. Counted here are about 150,000 clones, under 85% occurring once; the ten biggest clones make up approximately 0.63%.

The chain recombines TRBV7-9 with TRBJ1-3, with D maybe TRBD1 (5 bases). The TCR was taken from a man in his 60s with COVID-19, enrolled during active disease. Sequencing input: peripheral blood. CDR3 bases: TGTGCCAGCAGCTTAGTGGGGGGCTCTGGAAACACCATATATTTT. Protein sequence: CASSLVGGSGNTIYF.